These T cell receptor beta chains were read from a single sample in a study of MAIT cells during Salmonella Paratyphi A infection. MiXCR was run by TCRdb on the 5' RACE reads, yielding one entry per CDR3 protein. The sample contains around 780 distinct CDR3 sequences, approximately 18% of which appear only once. This specimen consisted of MAIT cells from blood, obtained at the last sampling point of the challenge study. These receptors were collected from a person between 18 and 69 years old who was deliberately infected with Salmonella Paratyphi A in a paratyphoid fever challenge study. Each CDR3 is given with its conserved first and last residue. The D gene is left open where the match is weak. Clone size is given for some rows only: seen once, a few or many times, or a class if the clone is expanded.

clone_size: few; j_call: TRBJ2-2; v_call: TRBV20-1; d_call: TRBD1; cdr3_aa: CSARTGESGELFF; cdr3_nt: TGCAGTGCCCGGACAGGGGAGAGCGGGGAGCTGTTTTTT
clone_size: .; j_call: TRBJ2-5; v_call: TRBV11-3; d_call: .; cdr3_aa: CASSFYICSARAGGQGETQYF; cdr3_nt: .
clone_size: .; j_call: TRBJ1-6; v_call: TRBV20-1; d_call: TRBD1; cdr3_aa: CSARSEGGQEISPLHF; cdr3_nt: TGCAGTGCTAGATCCGAGGGGGGACAGGAGATTTCACCCCTCCACTTT
clone_size: .; j_call: TRBJ2-5; v_call: TRBV7-9; d_call: .; cdr3_aa: CASSFYICSARAPLALQETQYF; cdr3_nt: .
clone_size: few; j_call: TRBJ2-3; v_call: TRBV6-4; d_call: TRBD2; cdr3_aa: CASSDSGGSSTDTQYF; cdr3_nt: TGTGCCAGCAGTGACTCGGGGGGGTCCAGCACAGATACGCAGTATTTT
clone_size: .; j_call: TRBJ2-6; v_call: TRBV28; d_call: .; cdr3_aa: CASSSGQFSGANVLTF; cdr3_nt: TGTGCCAGCAGTTCCGGACAGTTCTCTGGGGCCAACGTCCTGACTTTC
clone_size: large; j_call: TRBJ2-5; v_call: TRBV20-1; d_call: TRBD2; cdr3_aa: CSARAPLALQETQYF; cdr3_nt: TGCAGTGCTAGGGCCCCACTAGCGCTTCAAGAGACCCAGTACTTC
clone_size: .; j_call: TRBJ2-3; v_call: TRBV7-6; d_call: .; cdr3_aa: CASSLGTRPSTDTQYF; cdr3_nt: TGTGCCAGCAGCTTAGGGACAAGGCCTAGCACAGATACGCAGTATTTT
clone_size: medium-sized; j_call: TRBJ2-5; v_call: TRBV20-1; d_call: TRBD2; cdr3_aa: CSARDEERGGLVQETQYF; cdr3_nt: TGCAGTGCTAGAGATGAGGAGCGGGGGGGCCTAGTGCAAGAGACCCAGTACTTC
clone_size: medium-sized; j_call: TRBJ2-3; v_call: TRBV20-1; d_call: TRBD2; cdr3_aa: CSAREGGEVDTQYF; cdr3_nt: TGCAGTGCTAGAGAGGGAGGGGAGGTAGATACGCAGTATTTT
clone_size: many; j_call: TRBJ1-1; v_call: TRBV4-3; d_call: .; cdr3_aa: CASSQDTRELMNTEAFF; cdr3_nt: TGCGCCAGCAGCCAAGATACGAGAGAACTCATGAACACTGAAGCTTTCTTT
clone_size: few; j_call: TRBJ2-1; v_call: TRBV15; d_call: TRBD2; cdr3_aa: CATSRSREGDEQFF; cdr3_nt: TGTGCCACCAGCAGGTCACGGGAGGGTGATGAGCAGTTCTTC
clone_size: medium-sized; j_call: TRBJ1-6; v_call: TRBV20-1; d_call: .; cdr3_aa: CSARSGGENSPLHF; cdr3_nt: TGCAGTGCTAGGTCCGGAGGGGAGAATTCACCCCTCCACTTT
clone_size: few; j_call: TRBJ1-1; v_call: TRBV5-1; d_call: .; cdr3_aa: CASSLYRNTEAFF; cdr3_nt: TGCGCCAGCAGCCTCTACCGGAACACTGAAGCTTTCTTT
clone_size: few; j_call: TRBJ1-1; v_call: TRBV20-1; d_call: .; cdr3_aa: CNTLGASNTEAFF; cdr3_nt: TGCAATACTCTGGGAGCGTCAAACACTGAAGCTTTCTTT
clone_size: large; j_call: TRBJ2-2; v_call: TRBV6-4; d_call: TRBD2; cdr3_aa: CASSESGENTGELFF; cdr3_nt: TGTGCCAGCAGTGAAAGCGGGGAGAACACCGGGGAGCTGTTTTTT
clone_size: few; j_call: TRBJ2-2; v_call: TRBV6-2/TRBV6-3; d_call: TRBD2; cdr3_aa: CASSYGGGATGELFF; cdr3_nt: TGTGCCAGCAGTTATGGCGGGGGGGCCACCGGGGAGCTGTTTTTT
clone_size: .; j_call: TRBJ1-5; v_call: TRBV20-1; d_call: .; cdr3_aa: CSAVEGGDWNQPQHF; cdr3_nt: TGCAGTGCTGTAGAGGGAGGGGATTGGAATCAGCCCCAGCATTTT
clone_size: .; j_call: TRBJ2-2; v_call: TRBV7-6; d_call: .; cdr3_aa: CASSPTGKGLEAGELFF; cdr3_nt: TGTGCCAGCAGCCCGACAGGGAAAGGACTAGAGGCCGGGGAGCTGTTTTTT
clone_size: few; j_call: TRBJ2-1; v_call: TRBV6-4; d_call: TRBD2; cdr3_aa: CASSVAGGRNEQFF; cdr3_nt: TGTGCCAGCAGTGTAGCGGGAGGACGGAATGAGCAGTTCTTC
clone_size: few; j_call: TRBJ2-7; v_call: TRBV6-5; d_call: .; cdr3_aa: CASSYSGGESYEQYF; cdr3_nt: TGTGCCAGCAGTTACTCGGGGGGCGAGTCCTACGAGCAGTACTTC
clone_size: medium-sized; j_call: TRBJ2-7; v_call: TRBV20-1; d_call: TRBD2; cdr3_aa: CSAGGTSDYEQYF; cdr3_nt: TGCAGTGCTGGCGGGACTAGCGACTACGAGCAGTACTTC
clone_size: .; j_call: TRBJ2-7; v_call: TRBV7-6; d_call: TRBD2; cdr3_aa: CASSPGGRGIPYEQYF; cdr3_nt: TGTGCCAGCAGCCCGGGGGGACGGGGAATTCCCTACGAGCAGTACTTC
clone_size: .; j_call: TRBJ2-5; v_call: TRBV11-2; d_call: .; cdr3_aa: CASYSMGGQETQYF; cdr3_nt: TGTGCCAGCTACTCAATGGGCGGCCAGGAGACCCAGTACTTC